In this sample, the clone carrying this T cell receptor beta chain turned up once. Germline CDR1 is MNHEY and CDR2 is SMNVEV (reference sequence). The V end was cut by 10 bases, the J end by 1 base, with 10 bases between. The CDR3 loop spans 12 amino acids. The data belong to a study of blood T cell repertoires in COVID-19. In the original workflow: Researchers report that nucleated cell counts were estimated from reference gene primer amplification. The data were produced by immunoSEQ multiplex PCR, yet TCRdb's version contains in-frame clones alone and is incomplete. The DNA was the basis for D and trimming; V, J and clone size are from that table. The sample holds about 240,000 clones, approximately 90% seen once.

The sequenced material came from PBMCs or T cells enriched from blood (not recorded which). The TCR comes from a woman aged 30 to 39 who had recovered from COVID-19. The chain links TRBV27 to TRBJ1-1; D unclear. Here the CDR3 reads CAIGTANTEAFF. The CDR3 region has the DNA TGTGCCATAGGTACAGCGAACACTGAAGCTTTCTTT.